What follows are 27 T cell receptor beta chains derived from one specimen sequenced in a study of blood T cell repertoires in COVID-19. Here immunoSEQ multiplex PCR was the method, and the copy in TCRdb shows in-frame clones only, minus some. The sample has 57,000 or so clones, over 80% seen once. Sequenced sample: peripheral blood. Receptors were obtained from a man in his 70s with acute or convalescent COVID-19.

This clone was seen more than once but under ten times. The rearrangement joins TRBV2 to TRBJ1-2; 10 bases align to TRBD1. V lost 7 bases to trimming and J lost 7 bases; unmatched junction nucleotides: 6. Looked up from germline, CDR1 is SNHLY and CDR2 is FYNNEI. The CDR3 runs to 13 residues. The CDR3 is CASTTTGGSGYTF. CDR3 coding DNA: TGTGCCAGCACCACGACAGGGGGCAGTGGCTACACCTTC.

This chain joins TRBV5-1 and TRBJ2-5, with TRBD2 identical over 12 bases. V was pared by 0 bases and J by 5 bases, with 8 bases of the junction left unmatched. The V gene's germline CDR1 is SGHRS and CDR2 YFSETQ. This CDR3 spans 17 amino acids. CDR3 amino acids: CASSLGLAGALWETQYF. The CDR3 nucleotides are TGCGCCAGCAGCTTGGGACTAGCGGGGGCGCTCTGGGAGACCCAGTACTTC. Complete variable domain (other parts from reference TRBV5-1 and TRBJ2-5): KAGVTQTPRYLIKTRGQQVTLSCSPISGHRSVSWYQQTPGQGLQFLFEYFSETQRNKGNFPGRFSGRQFSNSRSEMNVSTLELGDSALYLCASSLGLAGALWETQYFGPGTRLLVL.

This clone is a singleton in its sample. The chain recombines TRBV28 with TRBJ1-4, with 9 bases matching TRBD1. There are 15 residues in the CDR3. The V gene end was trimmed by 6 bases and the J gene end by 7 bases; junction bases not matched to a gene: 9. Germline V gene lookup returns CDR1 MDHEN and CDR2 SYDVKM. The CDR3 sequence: CASSQTGGLSEKLFF. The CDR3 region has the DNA TGTGCCAGCAGCCAAACAGGGGGCCTTAGTGAAAAACTGTTTTTT.

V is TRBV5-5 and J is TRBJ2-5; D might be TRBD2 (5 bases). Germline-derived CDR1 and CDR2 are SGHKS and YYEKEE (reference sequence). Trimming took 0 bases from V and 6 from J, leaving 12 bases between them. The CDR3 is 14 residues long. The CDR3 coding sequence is TGTGCCAGCAGCTTGGCCCCGAGAGGGAAGACCCAGTACTTC. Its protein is CASSLAPRGKTQYF. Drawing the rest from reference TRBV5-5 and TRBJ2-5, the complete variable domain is DAGVTQSPTHLIKTRGQQVTLRCSPISGHKSVSWYQQVLGQGPQFIFQYYEKEERGRGNFPDRFSARQFPNYSSELNVNALLLGDSALYLCASSLAPRGKTQYFGPGTRLLVL.

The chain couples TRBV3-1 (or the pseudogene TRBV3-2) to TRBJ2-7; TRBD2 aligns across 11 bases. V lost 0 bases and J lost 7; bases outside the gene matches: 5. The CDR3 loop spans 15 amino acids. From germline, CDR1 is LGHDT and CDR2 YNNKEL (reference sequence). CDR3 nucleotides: TGTGCCAGCAGCCAAGAACGGCTAGCGGGGGGAGAGCAGTACTTC. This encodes CASSQERLAGGEQYF.

The CDR3 is CASSLVSAAGELFF. The CDR3 DNA is TGTGCCAGCAGCTTAGTTAGTGCGGCCGGGGAGCTGTTTTTT. The gene calls are TRBV11-3 and TRBJ2-2; D not resolved. V lost 1 base and J lost 6, with 9 bases in between. Germline CDR1 reads SGHNT; CDR2 reads YENEEA. The CDR3 spans 14 residues.

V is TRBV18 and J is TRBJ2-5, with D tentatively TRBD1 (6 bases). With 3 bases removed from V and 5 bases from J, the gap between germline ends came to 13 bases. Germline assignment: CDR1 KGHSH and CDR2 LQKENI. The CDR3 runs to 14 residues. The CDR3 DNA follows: TGTGCCAGCTCACCTGCGGATAGGGGGGAGACCCAGTACTTC. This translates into CASSPADRGETQYF.

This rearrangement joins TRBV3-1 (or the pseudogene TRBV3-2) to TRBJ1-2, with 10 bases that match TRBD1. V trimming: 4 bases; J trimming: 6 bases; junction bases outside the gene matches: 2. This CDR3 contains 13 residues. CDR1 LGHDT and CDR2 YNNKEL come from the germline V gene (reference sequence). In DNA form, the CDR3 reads TGTGCCAGCAGCCGCGGACAGGGGGATGGCTACACCTTC. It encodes CASSRGQGDGYTF.

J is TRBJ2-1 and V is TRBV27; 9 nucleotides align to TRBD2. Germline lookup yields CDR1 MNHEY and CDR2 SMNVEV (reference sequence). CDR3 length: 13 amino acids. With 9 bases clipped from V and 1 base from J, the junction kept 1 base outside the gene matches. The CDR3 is CASTSGSYNEQFF. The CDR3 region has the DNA TGTGCCAGTACTAGCGGGTCCTACAATGAGCAGTTCTTC.

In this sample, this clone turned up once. CDR3 bases: TGTGCCAGCACCGAGGGGGACAGGGGAGATGAGCAGTTCTTC. This sequence encodes CASTEGDRGDEQFF. The V call is TRBV7-2, the J call TRBJ2-1, with 10 bases matching TRBD1. Germline V gene sequence: CDR1 SGHTA, CDR2 FQGNSA. This CDR3 has 14 amino acids. Trimming took 7 bases from V and 8 from J; bases not matched to a gene: 8.

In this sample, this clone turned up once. The CDR3 DNA follows: TGTGCCAGCAGTACTCAAATCTACGAGCAGTACTTC. Protein: CASSTQIYEQYF. V and J are TRBV25-1 and TRBJ2-7; D not resolved. V dropped 5 bases and J dropped 3 bases, with 8 bases sitting between them. The length of the CDR3 is 12 residues. CDR1 is MGHDK and CDR2 is SYGVNS in the germline V gene.

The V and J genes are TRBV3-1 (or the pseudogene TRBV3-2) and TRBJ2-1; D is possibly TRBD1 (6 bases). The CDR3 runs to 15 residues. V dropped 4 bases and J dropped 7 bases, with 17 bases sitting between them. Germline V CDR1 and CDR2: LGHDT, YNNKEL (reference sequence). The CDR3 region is CASSLGAQRGNEQFF. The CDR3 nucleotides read TGTGCCAGCAGCCTTGGCGCCCAAAGGGGGAATGAGCAGTTCTTC.

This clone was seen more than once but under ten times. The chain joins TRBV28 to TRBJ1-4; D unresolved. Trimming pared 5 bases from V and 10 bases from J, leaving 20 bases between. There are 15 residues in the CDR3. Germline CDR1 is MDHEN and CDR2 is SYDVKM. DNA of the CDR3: TGTGCCAGCAGTAAAGGTTGGGCAGCCACTGGAAAACTGTTTTTT. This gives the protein CASSKGWAATGKLFF. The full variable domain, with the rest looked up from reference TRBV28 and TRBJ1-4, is DVKVTQSSRYLVKRTGEKVFLECVQDMDHENMFWYRQDPGLGLRLIYFSYDVKMKEKGDIPEGYSVSREKKERFSLILESASTNQTSMYLCASSKGWAATGKLFFGSGTQLSVL.

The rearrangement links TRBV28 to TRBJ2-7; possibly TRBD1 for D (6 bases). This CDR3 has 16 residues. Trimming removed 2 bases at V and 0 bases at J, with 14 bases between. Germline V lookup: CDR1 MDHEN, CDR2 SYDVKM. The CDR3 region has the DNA TGTGCCAGCAGTTTAACTCTCACAGGGCTCTCCTACGAGCAGTACTTC. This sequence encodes CASSLTLTGLSYEQYF.

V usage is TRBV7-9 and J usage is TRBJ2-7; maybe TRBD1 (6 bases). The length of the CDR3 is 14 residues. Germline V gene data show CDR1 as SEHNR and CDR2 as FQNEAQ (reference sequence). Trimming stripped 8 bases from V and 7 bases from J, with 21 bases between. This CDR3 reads CASQLGQGLGEQYF. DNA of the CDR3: TGTGCCAGCCAGTTGGGTCAGGGGCTCGGTGAGCAGTACTTC. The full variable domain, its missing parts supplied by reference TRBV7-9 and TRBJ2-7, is DTGVSQNPRHKITKRGQNVTFRCDPISEHNRLYWYRQTLGQGPEFLTYFQNEAQLEKSRLLSDRFSAERPKGSFSTLEIQRTEQGDSAMYLCASQLGQGLGEQYFGPGTRLTVT.

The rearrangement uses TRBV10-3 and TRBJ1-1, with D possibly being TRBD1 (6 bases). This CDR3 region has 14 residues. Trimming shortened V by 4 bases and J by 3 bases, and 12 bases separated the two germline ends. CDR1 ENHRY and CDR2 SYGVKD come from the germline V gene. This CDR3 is CAISATEGDTEAFF. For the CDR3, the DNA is TGTGCCATCAGTGCAACCGAGGGGGACACTGAAGCTTTCTTT.

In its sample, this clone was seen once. CDR3 nucleotides: TGTGCCAGCAGTTCGACAGAGAACTATGGCTACACCTTC. It translates to CASSSTENYGYTF. This sequence joins TRBV5-4 and TRBJ1-2; D might be TRBD1 (5 bases). The CDR3 runs to 13 residues. Germline V lookup: CDR1 SGHNT, CDR2 YYREEE (reference sequence). Trimming stripped 5 bases from V and 2 bases from J, with 10 bases between. Using reference TRBV5-4 and TRBJ1-2 for the parts outside the CDR3, the full variable domain is ETGVTQSPTHLIKTRGQQVTLRCSSQSGHNTVSWYQQALGQGPQFIFQYYREEENGRGNFPPRFSGLQFPNYSSELNVNALELDDSALYLCASSSTENYGYTFGSGTRLTVV.

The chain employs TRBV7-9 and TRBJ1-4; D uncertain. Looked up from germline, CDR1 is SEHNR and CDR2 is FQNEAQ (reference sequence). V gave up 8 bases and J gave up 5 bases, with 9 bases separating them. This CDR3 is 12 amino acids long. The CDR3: CASQLKNEKLFF. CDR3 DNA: TGTGCCAGCCAACTGAAAAATGAAAAACTGTTTTTT.

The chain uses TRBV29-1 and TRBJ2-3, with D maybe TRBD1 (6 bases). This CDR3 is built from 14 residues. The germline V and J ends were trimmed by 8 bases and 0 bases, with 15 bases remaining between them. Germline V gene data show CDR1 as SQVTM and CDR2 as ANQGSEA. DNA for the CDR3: TGCAGCTCCCAGGACAGAGCAAGCACAGATACGCAGTATTTT. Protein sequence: CSSQDRASTDTQYF.

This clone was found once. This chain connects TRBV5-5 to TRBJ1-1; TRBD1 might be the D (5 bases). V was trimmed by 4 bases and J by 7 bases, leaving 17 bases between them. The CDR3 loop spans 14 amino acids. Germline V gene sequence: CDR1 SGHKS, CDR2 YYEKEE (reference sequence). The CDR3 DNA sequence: TGTGCCAGCAGCCCGGACCAGGGCCTGTTTGAAGCTTTCTTT. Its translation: CASSPDQGLFEAFF.

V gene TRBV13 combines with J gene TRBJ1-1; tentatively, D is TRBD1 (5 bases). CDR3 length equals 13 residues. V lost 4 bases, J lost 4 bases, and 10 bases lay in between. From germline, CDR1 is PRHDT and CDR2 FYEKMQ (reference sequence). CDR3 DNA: TGTGCCAGCAGCTCTTGGGGGGGCACTGAAGCTTTCTTT. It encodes CASSSWGGTEAFF.

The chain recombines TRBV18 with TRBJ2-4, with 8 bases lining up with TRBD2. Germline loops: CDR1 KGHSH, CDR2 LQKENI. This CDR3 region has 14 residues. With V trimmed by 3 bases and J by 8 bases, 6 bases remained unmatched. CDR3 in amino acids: CASSPGGARDIQYF. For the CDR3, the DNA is TGTGCCAGCTCACCCGGGGGGGCTCGGGACATTCAGTACTTC.

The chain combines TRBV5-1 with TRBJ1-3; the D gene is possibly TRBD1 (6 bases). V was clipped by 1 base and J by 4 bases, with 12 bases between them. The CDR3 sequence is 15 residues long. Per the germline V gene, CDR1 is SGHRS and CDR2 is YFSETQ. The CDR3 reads CASSLSPGAGNTIYF. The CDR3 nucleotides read TGCGCCAGCAGCTTGTCGCCAGGGGCCGGAAACACCATATATTTT.

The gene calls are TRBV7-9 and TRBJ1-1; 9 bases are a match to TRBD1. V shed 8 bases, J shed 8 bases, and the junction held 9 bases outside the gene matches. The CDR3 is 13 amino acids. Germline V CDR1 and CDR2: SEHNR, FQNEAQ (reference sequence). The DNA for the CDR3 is TGTGCCAGCGGACAGGGGCCCCTGAAAGAAGCTTTCTTT. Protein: CASGQGPLKEAFF.

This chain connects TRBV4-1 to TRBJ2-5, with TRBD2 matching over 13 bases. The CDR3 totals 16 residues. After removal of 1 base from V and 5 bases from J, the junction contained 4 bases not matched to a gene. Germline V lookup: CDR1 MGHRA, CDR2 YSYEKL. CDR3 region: CASSQGTSGGRETQYF. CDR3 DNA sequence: TGCGCCAGCAGCCAAGGGACTAGCGGGGGACGGGAGACCCAGTACTTC.

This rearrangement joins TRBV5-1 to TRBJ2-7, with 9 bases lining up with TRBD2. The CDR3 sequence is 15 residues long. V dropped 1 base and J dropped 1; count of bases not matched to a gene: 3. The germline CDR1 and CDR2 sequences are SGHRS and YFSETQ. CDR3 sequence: CASSLLTSGSYEQYF. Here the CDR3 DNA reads TGCGCCAGCAGCTTGTTGACTAGCGGTTCCTACGAGCAGTACTTC.

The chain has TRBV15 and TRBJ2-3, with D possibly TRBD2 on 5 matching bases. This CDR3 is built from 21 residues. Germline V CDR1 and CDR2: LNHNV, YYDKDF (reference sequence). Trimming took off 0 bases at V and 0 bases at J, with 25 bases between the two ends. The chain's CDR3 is CATSRDFGDNSAPSSTDTQYF. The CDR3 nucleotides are TGTGCCACCAGCAGAGATTTCGGGGATAACTCGGCTCCTTCTAGCACAGATACGCAGTATTTT.